These 9 T cell receptor beta chains were all obtained from the same sample, sequenced in a study of cytomegalovirus exposure and HLA in healthy donors. The PCR was carried out with 60 Vbeta primers and 13 Jbeta primers. Repertoires were generated with immunoSEQ multiplex PCR, while TCRdb's copy carries only in-frame clones and drops some. Of some 130,000 clones in the sample, roughly three quarters were seen once. Source material: PBMCs. The receptors were sampled from a man aged 40-49 years in good health and CMV-seronegative.

This chain links TRBV7-3 with TRBJ2-2; perhaps TRBD1 as D (6 bases). V dropped 5 bases and J dropped 2 bases, with 9 bases sitting between them. CDR1 is SGHTA, CDR2 FQGTGA, per germline. CDR3 length: 14 amino acids. CDR3 DNA: TGTGCCAGCAGCGAGGGACAAAACACCGGGGAGCTGTTTTTT. Translating it yields CASSEGQNTGELFF.

This clone was seen only once. J is TRBJ1-5 and V is TRBV19; D possibly corresponds to TRBD1 (5 bases). The CDR3 is 16 residues long. V was trimmed by 6 bases and J by 4 bases, leaving 19 bases between them. Germline loops: CDR1 LNHDA, CDR2 SQIVND (reference sequence). The CDR3 loop reads CASRKTGLAGNQPQHF. The CDR3 DNA sequence: TGTGCCAGTAGGAAAACAGGTTTGGCCGGGAATCAGCCCCAGCATTTT.

The chain couples TRBV7-9 to TRBJ1-2, with TRBD1 matching 9 bases. CDR1 and CDR2 (germline): SEHNR, FQNEAQ (reference sequence). With V trimmed by 0 bases and J by 5 bases, 4 bases remained unmatched. The CDR3 sequence is 15 residues long. The DNA of the CDR3 is TGTGCCAGCAGCTTAGCAATGGGGACAGGGTATGGCTACACCTTC. Translated: CASSLAMGTGYGYTF. Full variable domain (remainder filled in from reference TRBV7-9 and TRBJ1-2): DTGVSQNPRHKITKRGQNVTFRCDPISEHNRLYWYRQTLGQGPEFLTYFQNEAQLEKSRLLSDRFSAERPKGSFSTLEIQRTEQGDSAMYLCASSLAMGTGYGYTFGSGTRLTVV.

The chain employs TRBV16 and TRBJ1-1; perhaps TRBD1 as D (5 bases). CDR1 and CDR2 from the germline V gene are KGHSY and FQNENV. There are 14 residues in the CDR3. Trimming cost V 5 bases and J 2 bases, with 12 bases left between them. CDR3 nucleotides: TGTGCCAGCAGCACCTTCGGGGGAAACACTGAAGCTTTCTTT. Protein: CASSTFGGNTEAFF.

CDR3 region: CASSFLVRETQYF. CDR3 DNA sequence: TGTGCCAGCAGCTTTTTAGTTCGGGAGACCCAGTACTTC. J is TRBJ2-5 and V is TRBV7-9; D is undetermined. The CDR3 contains 13 residues. Trimming shortened V by 3 bases and J by 5 bases, and 10 bases separated the two germline ends. The germline gives CDR1 SEHNR, CDR2 FQNEAQ (reference sequence).

This chain connects TRBV29-1 to TRBJ2-2, with D tentatively TRBD2 (5 bases). CDR1 and CDR2 from the germline V gene are SQVTM and ANQGSEA. Trimming stripped 4 bases from V and 0 bases from J, with 9 bases between. The CDR3 loop spans 14 amino acids. This CDR3 reads CSVAAGTNTGELFF. The CDR3 DNA sequence: TGCAGCGTTGCTGCGGGTACGAACACCGGGGAGCTGTTTTTT.

V is TRBV7-9 and J is TRBJ2-1, with D perhaps TRBD2 (6 bases). Germline loops: CDR1 SEHNR, CDR2 FQNEAQ (reference sequence). With 5 bases removed from V and 4 bases from J, the gap between germline ends came to 18 bases. The CDR3 contains 16 residues. The CDR3 sequence is CASSPKVGGAYNEQFF. The CDR3 bases are TGTGCCAGCAGCCCTAAAGTAGGCGGGGCTTACAATGAGCAGTTCTTC.

The V gene is TRBV7-3, the J gene TRBJ2-7, with D maybe TRBD2 (6 bases). CDR3 length: 13 residues. Per the germline V gene, CDR1 is SGHTA and CDR2 is FQGTGA. Deletions cut 5 bases from V and 5 bases from J, with 13 bases between. CDR3 bases: TGTGCCAGCAGCCGCAACGCGGGGAACGAGCAGTACTTC. Amino acids: CASSRNAGNEQYF.

The chain uses TRBV5-4 and TRBJ1-1; TRBD1 might be the D (5 bases). Germline V gives CDR1 SGHNT, CDR2 YYREEE (reference sequence). The CDR3 is 13 residues long. Trimming left V 10 bases short and J 2 bases short, with 15 bases between. CDR3 sequence reads: CAANSGGNTEAFF. The CDR3 DNA reads TGTGCCGCAAACTCGGGGGGAAACACTGAAGCTTTCTTT.